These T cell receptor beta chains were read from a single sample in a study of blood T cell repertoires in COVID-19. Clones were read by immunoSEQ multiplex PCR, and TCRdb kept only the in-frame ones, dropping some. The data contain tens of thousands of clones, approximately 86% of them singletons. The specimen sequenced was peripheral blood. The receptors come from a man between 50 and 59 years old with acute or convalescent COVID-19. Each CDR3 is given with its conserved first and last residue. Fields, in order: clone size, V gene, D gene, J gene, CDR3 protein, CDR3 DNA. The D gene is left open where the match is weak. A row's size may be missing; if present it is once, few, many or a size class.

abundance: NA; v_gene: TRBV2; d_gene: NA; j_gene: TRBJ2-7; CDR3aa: CASSGQFAYEQYF; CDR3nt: TGTGCCAGCAGTGGACAGTTCGCCTACGAGCAGTACTTC
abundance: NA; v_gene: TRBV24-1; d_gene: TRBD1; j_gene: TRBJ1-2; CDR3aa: CATSRTGNDGYTF; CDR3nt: TGTGCCACCAGCCGGACAGGGAACGATGGCTACACCTTC
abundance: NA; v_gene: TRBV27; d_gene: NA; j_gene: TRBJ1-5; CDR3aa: CASSGGIFGNQPQHF; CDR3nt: TGTGCCAGCAGCGGGGGGATTTTCGGCAATCAGCCCCAGCATTTT
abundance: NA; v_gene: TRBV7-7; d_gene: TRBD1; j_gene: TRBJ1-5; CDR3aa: CASSSGTDLQPQHF; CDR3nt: TGTGCCAGCAGCTCAGGGACAGATCTACAGCCCCAGCATTTT
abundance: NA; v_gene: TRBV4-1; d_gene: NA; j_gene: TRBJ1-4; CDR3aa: CASSQEQRATNEKLFF; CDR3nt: TGCGCCAGCAGCCAAGAGCAACGAGCAACTAATGAAAAACTGTTTTTT
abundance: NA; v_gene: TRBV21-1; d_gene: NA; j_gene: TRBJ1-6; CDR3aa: CASSKSQGLSSYNSPLHF; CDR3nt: TGTGCCAGCAGCAAATCCCAGGGGCTCAGCTCCTATAATTCACCCCTCCACTTT
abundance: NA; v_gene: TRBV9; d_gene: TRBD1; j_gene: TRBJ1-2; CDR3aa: CASREGRTGAYGYTF; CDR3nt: TGTGCCAGCAGGGAGGGGCGGACAGGGGCCTATGGCTACACCTTC
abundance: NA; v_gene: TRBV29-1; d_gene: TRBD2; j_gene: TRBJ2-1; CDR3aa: CSVARGGEEQFF; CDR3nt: TGCAGCGTTGCACGGGGGGGCGAGGAGCAGTTCTTC
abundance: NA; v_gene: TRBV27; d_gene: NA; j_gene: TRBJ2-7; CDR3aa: CASSSSSYEQYF; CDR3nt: TGTGCCAGCAGTTCCAGCTCCTACGAGCAGTACTTC
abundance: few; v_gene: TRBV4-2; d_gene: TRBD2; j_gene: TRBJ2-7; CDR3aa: CASSQELADYEQYF; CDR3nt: TGTGCCAGCAGCCAAGAACTAGCGGACTACGAGCAGTACTTC
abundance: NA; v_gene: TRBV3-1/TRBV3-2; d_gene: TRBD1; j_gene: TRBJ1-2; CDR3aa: CASSRVAGGVFGYTF; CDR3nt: TGTGCCAGCAGCCGCGTGGCAGGGGGCGTTTTTGGCTACACCTTC
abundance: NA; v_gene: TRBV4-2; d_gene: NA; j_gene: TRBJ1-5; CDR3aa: CASSQEGLSNQPQHF; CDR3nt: TGTGCCAGCAGCCAAGAGGGGCTTAGCAATCAGCCCCAGCATTTT
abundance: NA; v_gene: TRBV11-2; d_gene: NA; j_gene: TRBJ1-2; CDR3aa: CASSLPPGRNYGYTF; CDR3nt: TGTGCCAGCAGCTTACCCCCGGGGAGAAACTATGGCTACACCTTC
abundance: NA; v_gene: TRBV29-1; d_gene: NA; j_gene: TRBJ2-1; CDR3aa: CSVASGDNEQFF; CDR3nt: TGCAGCGTTGCTTCGGGGGACAATGAGCAGTTCTTC
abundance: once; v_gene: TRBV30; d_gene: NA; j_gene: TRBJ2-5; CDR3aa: CAWRPGAQETQYF; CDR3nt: TGTGCCTGGCGACCGGGTGCCCAAGAGACCCAGTACTTC
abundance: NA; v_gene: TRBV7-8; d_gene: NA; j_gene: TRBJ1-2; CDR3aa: CASSSQEHYGYTF; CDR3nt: TGTGCCAGCAGCTCTCAGGAACACTATGGCTACACCTTC
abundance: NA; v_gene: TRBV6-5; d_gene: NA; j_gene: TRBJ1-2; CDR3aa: CASKVREGPNGYTF; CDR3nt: TGTGCCAGCAAGGTACGGGAGGGCCCCAATGGCTACACCTTC
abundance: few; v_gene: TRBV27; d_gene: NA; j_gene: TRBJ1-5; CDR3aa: CASSPYNQPQHF; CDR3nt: TGTGCCAGCAGTCCTTATAATCAGCCCCAGCATTTT
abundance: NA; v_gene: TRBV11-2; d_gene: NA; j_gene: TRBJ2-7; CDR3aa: CATTGHILSYEQYF; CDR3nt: TGTGCCACCACAGGACATATACTCTCCTACGAGCAGTACTTC
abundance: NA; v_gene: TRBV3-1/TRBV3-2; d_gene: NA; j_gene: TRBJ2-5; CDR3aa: CASSQADSEGRRLGQETQYF; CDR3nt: TGTGCCAGCAGCCAAGCGGATTCAGAGGGCAGGAGATTGGGACAAGAGACCCAGTACTTC
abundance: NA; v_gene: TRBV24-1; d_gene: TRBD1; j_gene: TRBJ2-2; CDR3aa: CATSESGTGNTGELFF; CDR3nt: TGTGCCACCAGTGAATCCGGGACAGGGAACACCGGGGAGCTGTTTTTT
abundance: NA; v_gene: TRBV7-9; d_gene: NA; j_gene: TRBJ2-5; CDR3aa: CASSWTPIQETQYF; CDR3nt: TGTGCCAGCAGCTGGACTCCAATTCAAGAGACCCAGTACTTC
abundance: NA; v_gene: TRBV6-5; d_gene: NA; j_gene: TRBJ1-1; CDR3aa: CASSYAPGAWTEAFF; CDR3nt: TGTGCCAGCAGTTATGCCCCAGGGGCCTGGACTGAAGCTTTCTTT
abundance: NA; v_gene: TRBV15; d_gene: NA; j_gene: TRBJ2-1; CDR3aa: CATSRTGTESYNEQFF; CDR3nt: TGTGCCACCAGCAGAACCGGGACTGAGTCATACAATGAGCAGTTCTTC
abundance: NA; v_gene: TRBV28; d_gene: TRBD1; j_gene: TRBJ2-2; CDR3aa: CASSIPPGQGAVGELFF; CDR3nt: TGTGCCAGCAGTATCCCACCGGGACAGGGCGCGGTCGGGGAGCTGTTTTTT
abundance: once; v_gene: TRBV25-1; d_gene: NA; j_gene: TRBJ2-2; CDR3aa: CASSAGGGTGELFF; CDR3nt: TGTGCCAGCAGTGCCGGGGGTGGGACCGGGGAGCTGTTTTTT
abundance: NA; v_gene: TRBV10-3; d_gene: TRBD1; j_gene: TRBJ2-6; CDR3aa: CAISTRDRGPGANVLTF; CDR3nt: TGTGCCATCAGTACTCGGGACAGGGGGCCTGGGGCCAACGTCCTGACTTTC
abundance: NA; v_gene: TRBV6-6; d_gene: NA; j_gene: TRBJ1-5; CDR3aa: CASLAVSNQPQHF; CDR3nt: TGTGCCAGCTTGGCAGTTAGCAATCAGCCCCAGCATTTT
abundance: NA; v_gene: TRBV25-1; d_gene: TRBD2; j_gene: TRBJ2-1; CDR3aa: CASSLGTSGGNEQFF; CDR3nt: TGTGCCAGCAGTCTCGGGACTAGCGGGGGAAATGAGCAGTTCTTC
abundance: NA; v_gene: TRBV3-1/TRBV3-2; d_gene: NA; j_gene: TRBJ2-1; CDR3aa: CASSQGGAKGQFF; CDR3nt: TGTGCCAGCAGCCAGGGGGGGGCAAAAGGGCAGTTCTTC
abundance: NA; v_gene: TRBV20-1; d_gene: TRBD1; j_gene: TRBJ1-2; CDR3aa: CSASATQGVVGYTF; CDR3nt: TGCAGTGCGAGTGCGACACAGGGGGTTGTTGGCTACACCTTC
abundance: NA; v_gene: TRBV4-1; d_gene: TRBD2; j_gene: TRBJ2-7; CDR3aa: CASSPPGLAPYEQYF; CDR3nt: TGCGCCAGCAGCCCCCCGGGACTAGCTCCCTACGAGCAGTACTTC
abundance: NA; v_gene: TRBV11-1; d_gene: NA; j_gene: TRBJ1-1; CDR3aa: CASSLQENTEAFF; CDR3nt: TGTGCCAGCAGCCTACAGGAGAACACTGAAGCTTTCTTT
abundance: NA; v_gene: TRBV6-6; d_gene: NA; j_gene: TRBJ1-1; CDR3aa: CASRDWANTEAFF; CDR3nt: TGTGCCAGCAGGGATTGGGCGAACACTGAAGCTTTCTTT
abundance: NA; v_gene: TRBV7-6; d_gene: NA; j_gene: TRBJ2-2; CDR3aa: CASSLASGTRNTGELFF; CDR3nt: TGTGCCAGCAGCTTAGCGAGCGGGACACGGAACACCGGGGAGCTGTTTTTT
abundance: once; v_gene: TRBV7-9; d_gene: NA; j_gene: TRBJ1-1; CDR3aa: CASSLVGGTTEAFF; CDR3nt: TGTGCCAGCAGCTTGGTTGGGGGGACCACTGAAGCTTTCTTT
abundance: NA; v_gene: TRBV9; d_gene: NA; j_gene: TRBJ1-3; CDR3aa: CASSLRHSQVSGNTIYF; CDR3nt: TGTGCCAGCAGCCTACGACACAGCCAAGTTTCTGGAAACACCATATATTTT
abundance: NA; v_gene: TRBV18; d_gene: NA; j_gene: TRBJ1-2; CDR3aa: CASSPRTDGYGYTF; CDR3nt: TGTGCCAGCTCCCCACGCACAGATGGCTATGGCTACACCTTC
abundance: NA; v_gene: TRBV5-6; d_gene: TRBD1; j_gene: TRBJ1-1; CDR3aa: CATQTGANTEAFF; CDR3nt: TGTGCCACCCAGACAGGGGCGAACACTGAAGCTTTCTTT
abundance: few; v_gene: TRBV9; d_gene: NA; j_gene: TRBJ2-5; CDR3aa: CASSVEGWSGETQYF; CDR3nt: TGTGCCAGCAGCGTAGAAGGCTGGTCAGGGGAGACCCAGTACTTC
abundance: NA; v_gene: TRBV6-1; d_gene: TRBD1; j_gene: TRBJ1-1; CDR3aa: CASSEDRGLTEAFF; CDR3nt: TGTGCCAGCAGTGAAGACAGGGGGCTTACTGAAGCTTTCTTT
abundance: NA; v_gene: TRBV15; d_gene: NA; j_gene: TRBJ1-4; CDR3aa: CATSSERGTNEKLFF; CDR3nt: TGTGCCACCAGCAGTGAGCGCGGGACTAATGAAAAACTGTTTTTT
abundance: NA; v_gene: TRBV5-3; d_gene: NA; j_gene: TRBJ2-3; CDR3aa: CARSSPGLVRDTQYF; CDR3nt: TGTGCCAGAAGCTCTCCGGGACTGGTAAGAGATACGCAGTATTTT
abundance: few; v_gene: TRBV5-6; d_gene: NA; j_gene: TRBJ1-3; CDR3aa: CASSFGVSGNTIYF; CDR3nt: TGTGCCAGCAGCTTCGGGGTCTCTGGAAACACCATATATTTT
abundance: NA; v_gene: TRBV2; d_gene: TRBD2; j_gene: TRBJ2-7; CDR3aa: CASRRGGYEQYF; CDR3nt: TGTGCCAGCAGGCGGGGGGGATACGAGCAGTACTTC
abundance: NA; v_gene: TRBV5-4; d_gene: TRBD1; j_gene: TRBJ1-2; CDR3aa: CASSLGQGASSNYGYTF; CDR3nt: TGTGCCAGCAGCTTGGGACAGGGGGCGTCTAGTAACTATGGCTACACCTTC
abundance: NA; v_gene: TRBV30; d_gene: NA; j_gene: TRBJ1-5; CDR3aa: CAWSVMAGSNQPQHF; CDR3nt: TGTGCCTGGAGTGTAATGGCAGGTAGCAATCAGCCCCAGCATTTT
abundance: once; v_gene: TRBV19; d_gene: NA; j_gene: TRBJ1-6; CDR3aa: CASSIGVPSSYNSPLHF; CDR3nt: TGTGCCAGTAGTATAGGAGTACCGAGCTCCTATAATTCACCCCTCCACTTT
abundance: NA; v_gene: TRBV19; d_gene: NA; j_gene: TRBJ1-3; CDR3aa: CASSIPGISGNTIYF; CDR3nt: TGTGCCAGTAGTATACCAGGAATCTCTGGAAACACCATATATTTT
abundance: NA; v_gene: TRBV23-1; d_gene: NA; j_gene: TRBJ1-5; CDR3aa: CASSHKYRADNQPQHF; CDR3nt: TGCGCCAGCAGTCATAAATACAGGGCCGACAATCAGCCCCAGCATTTT
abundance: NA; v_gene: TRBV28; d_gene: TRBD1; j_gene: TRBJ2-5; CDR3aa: CATGQGTRETQYF; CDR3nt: TGTGCCACGGGACAGGGGACGCGAGAGACCCAGTACTTC
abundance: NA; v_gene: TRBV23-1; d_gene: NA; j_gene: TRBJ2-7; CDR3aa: CASSQSRLPSPEQYF; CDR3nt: TGCGCCAGCAGCCAATCCCGGTTACCCTCTCCCGAGCAGTACTTC
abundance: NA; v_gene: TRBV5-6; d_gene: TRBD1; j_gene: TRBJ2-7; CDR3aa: CASSFVGQGRYEQYF; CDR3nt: TGTGCCAGCAGCTTCGTGGGACAGGGGCGGTACGAGCAGTACTTC
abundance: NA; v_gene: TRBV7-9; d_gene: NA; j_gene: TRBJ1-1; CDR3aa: CASSLGTTVTMNTEAFF; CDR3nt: TGTGCCAGCAGCTTAGGGACGACAGTAACAATGAACACTGAAGCTTTCTTT